A selection of T cell receptor beta chains follows, all from one sample in a study of CD8 T cells in ankylosing spondylitis. Each CDR3 protein gets one entry after TCRdb re-called the 5' RACE reads with MiXCR. The sample comprises 250,000 to 400,000 distinct CDR3 sequences, 11% of which are singletons, and around 8.4% rests with the top ten. Sequenced material: blood, either unsorted or a sorted T cell fraction (not recorded which). These receptors were taken from a female donor with ankylosing spondylitis or in good health (not recorded which). CDR3s include the opening cysteine and the closing phenylalanine or tryptophan. The D gene is left open where the match is weak. Where a row states a size, it is once, few, many or the class of an expanded clone; other rows omit it.

TRBJ1-1 many 14 TRBV20-1 . TGCAGCAGTCGCTACACCGGGAGTAACACTGAAGCTTTCTTT CSSRYTGSNTEAFF
TRBJ2-7 . 13 TRBV11-2 . TGTGCCAGCAGCCCCAGTGGACGCTACGAGCAGTACTTC CASSPSGRYEQYF
TRBJ1-5 many 15 TRBV5-1 . TGCGCCAGCAGCCTGGAACCCGGGTACAATCAGCCCCAGCATTTT CASSLEPGYNQPQHF
TRBJ2-1 many 16 TRBV5-1 . TGCGCCAGCAGCTTGAATTCACAGGGAATTGGCAATGAGCAGTTCTTC CASSLNSQGIGNEQFF
TRBJ2-1 many 15 TRBV5-1 TRBD1 TGCGCCAGCAGCTTGGCGGGACAGGATTACAATGAGCAGTTCTTC CASSLAGQDYNEQFF
TRBJ2-5 few 13 TRBV18 . TGTGCCAGCTCACCTGGACTGTCGGAGACCCAGTACTTC CASSPGLSETQYF
TRBJ2-7 . 16 TRBV28 TRBD2 TGTGCCAGCCTTGAGGGAGGTAGCGGGAGGGCTTACGAGCAGTACTTC CASLEGGSGRAYEQYF
TRBJ2-1 many 12 TRBV10-3 . TGTGCCATCAGTGGGGTAGGCAATGAGCAGTTCTTC CAISGVGNEQFF
TRBJ2-2 many 17 TRBV5-1 TRBD2 TGCGCCAGCAGCCCGAGGGGTCGCGGGAGGTCTTCCGGGGAGCTGTTTTTT CASSPRGRGRSSGELFF
TRBJ2-2 many 14 TRBV20-1 TRBD2 TGCAGTGCTAGAGACCCGGGGGGGAGCCGGGAGCTGTTTTTT CSARDPGGSRELFF
TRBJ2-3 few 17 TRBV6-8 TRBD2 TGTGCCGCACCGTTCATCCGAGCGGGAGGCCCCACAGATACGCAGTATTTT CAAPFIRAGGPTDTQYF
TRBJ2-3 . 16 TRBV27 TRBD1 TGTGCCAGCAGTTTAAAGACAGGGGGTGTGACAGATACGCAGTATTTT CASSLKTGGVTDTQYF
TRBJ2-2 many 15 TRBV11-2 . TGTGCCAGCAGCTTAGGGAATACGAACACCGGGGAGCTGTTTTTT CASSLGNTNTGELFF
TRBJ2-7 many 16 TRBV12-3/TRBV12-4 TRBD2 TGTGCCAGCACCCCCTATAGCGGGGGAAGGTCCTACGAGCAGTACTTC CASTPYSGGRSYEQYF
TRBJ1-4 . 15 TRBV20-1 . TGCAGTGCTAGGGGACTCGGGTTTACTAATGAAAAACTGTTTTTT CSARGLGFTNEKLFF
TRBJ1-5 . 16 TRBV12-3/TRBV12-4 . TGTGCCAGCAGTTTAGGTGCCGAGAGGGGCAATCAGCCCCAGCATTTT CASSLGAERGNQPQHF
TRBJ1-1 many 16 TRBV6-1 TRBD1 TGTGCCAGCAGCCCCGGGACAGGGGTAGGGAACACTGAAGCTTTCTTT CASSPGTGVGNTEAFF
TRBJ1-1 many 14 TRBV3-1 . TGTGCCAGCAGCCAAGGGCCGTCGAGGACTGAAGCTTTCTTT CASSQGPSRTEAFF
TRBJ2-7 many 14 TRBV28 . TGTGCCAGCAGTTTTAGTACCCCCCGGAACGAGCAGTACTTC CASSFSTPRNEQYF
TRBJ1-1 few 13 TRBV7-2 . TGTGCCAGCAGCTTAGCCTCCTTGAGTCGAGCTTTCTTT CASSLASLSRAFF
TRBJ2-1 many 16 TRBV20-1 TRBD2 TGCAGTGCTAGAGTCCTGACTAGCGGGAGGTACAATGAGCAGTTCTTC CSARVLTSGRYNEQFF
TRBJ2-5 many 14 TRBV29-1 TRBD1 TGCAGCGTAGCTAGGGACAGCTTCGGGGAGACCCAGTACTTC CSVARDSFGETQYF
TRBJ1-6 many 16 TRBV24-1 TRBD1 TGTGCCACTCGCCCCCCGGGACAGGAAAGAAGGCCACCCCTCCACTTT CATRPPGQERRPPLHF
TRBJ2-5 many 13 TRBV5-1 . TGCGCCAGCAGTGGAGGGGGTCAAGAGACCCAGTACTTC CASSGGGQETQYF
TRBJ2-3 few 15 TRBV7-2 . TGTGCCAGCAGCAGCCTAGGAGCTAGCTCAGATACGCAGTATTTT CASSSLGASSDTQYF
TRBJ2-5 few 13 TRBV12-3/TRBV12-4 TRBD2 TGTGCCAGCAGTTCTAGCGGGAGGGAGACCCAGTACTTC CASSSSGRETQYF
TRBJ2-7 . 17 TRBV3-1 TRBD2 TGTGCCAGCAGCCATGACCCATCCGGGGGGAATCCCTACGAGCAGTACTTC CASSHDPSGGNPYEQYF
TRBJ2-1 many 13 TRBV4-2 . TGTGCCAGCAGCCAAGGATCTCCCAATGAGCAGTTCTTC CASSQGSPNEQFF
TRBJ2-5 many 14 TRBV20-1 . TGCAGTGCTCCCCTAACCGGGACCCAAGAGACCCAGTACTTC CSAPLTGTQETQYF
TRBJ2-3 many 13 TRBV6-1 . TGTGCCAGCAGTGAAGCGAGGGGGGATACGCAGTATTTT CASSEARGDTQYF
TRBJ1-1 many 15 TRBV5-1 TRBD1 TGCGCCAGCAGCTTGGAGCCAGGGGGGAACACTGAAGCTTTCTTT CASSLEPGGNTEAFF
TRBJ1-1 many 14 TRBV12-3/TRBV12-4 . TGTGCCAGCAGTCAACTACGGGAGAACACTGAAGCTTTCTTT CASSQLRENTEAFF
TRBJ2-7 many 10 TRBV28 . TGTGCCAGCTCCGAGGGCGAGCAGTACTTC CASSEGEQYF
TRBJ2-1 many 17 TRBV6-2/TRBV6-3 TRBD2 TGTGCCAGCAGTTACCGAGGGACTAGCAGCTTCTACAATGAGCAGTTCTTC CASSYRGTSSFYNEQFF
TRBJ1-1 . 15 TRBV3-1 . TGTGCCAGCAGCACTGGGGGGGTGATGAACACTGAAGCTTTCTTT CASSTGGVMNTEAFF
TRBJ2-3 many 13 TRBV20-1 TRBD2 TGCAGGGGACTAGCGGGACGCACAGATACGCAGTATTTT CRGLAGRTDTQYF
TRBJ2-7 many 13 TRBV15 . TGTGCCACCAGCAGTGGCACAGGGTACGAGCAGTACTTC CATSSGTGYEQYF
TRBJ2-4 . 17 TRBV3-1 . TGTGCCTGCAGCCAAGAGCGTGGTCGGGTAGCCAAAAACATTCAGTACTTC CACSQERGRVAKNIQYF
TRBJ1-1 many 13 TRBV7-9 . TGTGCCAGCAGCTCGGGACAAAGAGTTGAAGCTTTCTTT CASSSGQRVEAFF
TRBJ1-4 few 15 TRBV18 . TGTGCCAGCTCACCTGCCTGGGGAAGGCGTGAAAAACTGTTTTTT CASSPAWGRREKLFF
TRBJ2-1 many 23 TRBV4-2 . TGTGCCAGCAGCCCCCTTATTTCTGGTCGCCCCGGGAGACGGACATGGTCCTACAATGAGCAGTTCTTC CASSPLISGRPGRRTWSYNEQFF
TRBJ1-1 . 15 TRBV7-2 . TGTGCCAGCAGCTACTCCGGGACTCTCAACACTGAAGCTTTCTTT CASSYSGTLNTEAFF
TRBJ1-2 many 15 TRBV11-2 TRBD1 TGTGCCAGCACCAACGGGGGGACAGGGAATTATGGCTACACCTTC CASTNGGTGNYGYTF
TRBJ1-3 many 16 TRBV28 . TGTGCCAGCAGTTTACCAGGGGATGTCTCTGGAAACACCATATATTTT CASSLPGDVSGNTIYF
TRBJ1-1 . 14 TRBV5-1 . TGCGCCAGCAGCTTGGACGGATGGAACACTGAAGCTTTCTTT CASSLDGWNTEAFF
TRBJ1-2 few 17 TRBV5-1 . TGCGCCAGCAGCTTGTCATGGTACGAAGCAGCTAACTATGGCTACACCTTC CASSLSWYEAANYGYTF
TRBJ2-3 few 17 TRBV12-3/TRBV12-4 . TGTGCCAGCAGTTCAGAAGCCGGGACTTTCCACACAGATACGCAGTATTTT CASSSEAGTFHTDTQYF
TRBJ2-5 . 14 TRBV12-3/TRBV12-4 . TGTGCCAGCAGTTTAGCGGGAGAGGAAGAGACCCAGTACTTC CASSLAGEEETQYF
TRBJ2-3 many 17 TRBV18 . TGTGCCAGCTCACCCCTCCCTCCATCGGCGGACCCAGATACGCAGTATTTT CASSPLPPSADPDTQYF
TRBJ1-6 many 13 TRBV11-2 . TGTGCCAGCGAAGATACCTATAATTCACCCCTCCACTTT CASEDTYNSPLHF
TRBJ2-5 many 13 TRBV20-1 . TGCAGTGCTAGAGATCCGACCGGGAAGACCCAGTACTTC CSARDPTGKTQYF
TRBJ1-1 few 14 TRBV9 . TGTGCCAGCAGCGTAGACAAGGTGTCCACTGAAGCTTTCTTT CASSVDKVSTEAFF
TRBJ2-7 many 14 TRBV20-1 TRBD2 TGCAGTGCTAGATCTACTAGCGGGAGGAACGAGCAGTACTTC CSARSTSGRNEQYF
TRBJ1-2 . 15 TRBV6-4 . TGTGCCAGCAGTGGCAATCCGGGCCACTTCTATGGCTACACCTTC CASSGNPGHFYGYTF
TRBJ2-1 many 15 TRBV7-2 . TGTGCCAGCAGTCCCCGAGAGGGCTCCTACAATGAGCAGTTCTTC CASSPREGSYNEQFF
TRBJ1-2 many 13 TRBV20-1 . TGCAGTGCTAGGGGGAGCCTTAACTATGGCTACACCTTC CSARGSLNYGYTF
TRBJ2-1 many 15 TRBV11-2 . TGTGCCAGCAGCCTCGGTAAGGGCGGGGTTGATGAGCAGTTCTTC CASSLGKGGVDEQFF
TRBJ1-6 many 14 TRBV5-1 . TGCGCCAGCAGCTTGGAGGTAGGGAGTTCACCCCTCCACTTT CASSLEVGSSPLHF
TRBJ2-5 few 14 TRBV4-1 . TGCGCCAGCAGCCAGACTACAGTCCGAGAGACCCAGTACTTC CASSQTTVRETQYF
TRBJ2-4 few 13 TRBV10-3 . TGTGCCACCCAGTACGGACCCATTGACATTCAGTACTTC CATQYGPIDIQYF